What follows are 5 T cell receptor beta chains derived from one specimen sequenced in a study of glioma-infiltrating T cells after dendritic cell vaccination. Sequencing was performed with immunoSEQ multiplex PCR; in TCRdb, only in-frame clones are kept and a portion is missing. The sample includes roughly 60,000 clones, about 79% seen only once; the top ten take more than 15%. The sample's time point: after dendritic cell vaccination, including at tumor progression/relapse. The sequencing used blood, collected after dendritic cell vaccination. These receptors all stem from a human donor with glioblastoma.

A few counts support this clone. This sequence joins TRBV2 and TRBJ1-6, with D tentatively TRBD1 (5 bases). In germline, CDR1 is SNHLY, CDR2 FYNNEI. The length of the CDR3 is 17 residues. V dropped 6 bases and J dropped 4 bases, with 19 bases sitting between them. The DNA for the CDR3 is TGTGCCAGCAGCCCTGGGGGTGGGGGGGATTATAATTCACCCCTCCACTTT. It encodes CASSPGGGGDYNSPLHF.

The rearrangement links TRBV5-1 to TRBJ2-5; 7 nucleotides align to TRBD1. Trimming at V came to 4 bases and at J to 5 bases, leaving 8 bases not matched to a gene. Germline V CDR1 and CDR2: SGHRS, YFSETQ. The CDR3 extends over 14 amino acids. CDR3: CASSHDRAFETQYF. The CDR3 DNA is TGCGCCAGCAGCCACGACAGGGCTTTCGAGACCCAGTACTTC.

This chain joins TRBV6-5 and TRBJ1-5, with 7 nucleotides matching TRBD1. Germline CDR1 is MNHEY and CDR2 is SVGAGI. This CDR3 is 14 amino acids long. Trimming at V came to 5 bases and at J to 5 bases, leaving 6 bases not matched to a gene. The CDR3: CASSETGTDQPQHF. CDR3 nucleotide sequence: TGTGCCAGCAGTGAGACAGGGACTGATCAGCCCCAGCATTTT.

The chain couples TRBV6-5 to TRBJ2-7, with 9 bases identical to TRBD1. Trimming at V came to 4 bases and at J to 7 bases, leaving 14 bases not matched to a gene. The CDR3 loop spans 16 amino acids. Germline-derived CDR1 and CDR2 are MNHEY and SVGAGI. CDR3 region: CASSSGTGTSRDEQYF. DNA for the CDR3: TGTGCCAGCAGTTCCGGGACAGGGACCAGTCGAGATGAGCAGTACTTC.

The chain has TRBV5-4 and TRBJ2-2, with TRBD1 as a possible D gene (6 bases). Trimming took off 4 bases at V and 6 bases at J, with 19 bases between the two ends. The CDR3 contains 16 residues. Per the germline V gene, CDR1 is SGHNT and CDR2 is YYREEE (reference sequence). The CDR3 is CASSPRAGVNAGELFF. As DNA, the CDR3 is TGTGCCAGCAGCCCCCGAGCAGGGGTCAACGCCGGGGAGCTGTTTTTT.